The clone carrying this T cell receptor (beta chain) was seen only once. This specimen belongs to a study of blood T cell repertoires in COVID-19. Looking at the study overall: The study drew acute and convalescent COVID-19 samples from the United States, Italy and Spain. T cells, B-cell-depleted T cells, or PBMCs supplied cDNA or gDNA.

Original analysis: Counts of nucleated cells, estimated from reference gene primer amplification, were obtained. Sequenced by immunoSEQ multiplex PCR; TCRdb stores in-frame clones only, minus some. The DNA gave D and trimming, while V, J and clone size come from that table. The table records 150,000 to 200,000 clones, roughly four fifths of them present only once. The sequencing sample was made of peripheral blood. The sequence was obtained from a human donor in a cohort sampled during active COVID-19.

CDR3 amino acids: CASSEGGGSEQYF. CDR3 sequence (DNA): TGTGCCAGCAGTGAGGGTGGGGGGTCCGAGCAGTACTTC. V gene TRBV2 combines with J gene TRBJ2-7; TRBD2 is a possible D gene (6 bases). The CDR3 contains 13 residues. In germline, CDR1 is SNHLY, CDR2 FYNNEI. The ends were cut back, 3 bases at V and 6 bases at J, with 12 bases in the middle.